The T cell receptor (delta chain) described here comes from a study of γδ T cells in repeated Plasmodium falciparum infection. Overall study context: Timepoints: baseline, immediately before selected infections, and 21 days after every infection.

TCRdb fed the multiplex PCR reads into CATT to redo clone calling. The sample yields 50,000 to 60,000 delta-chain clones, approximately 1.8% seen once. This clone was seen only a few times. This DNA's translation differs at residue 3 from TCRdb's protein, which comes from a much larger clone; a read error is likely, and the protein shown is translated from the DNA. The CDR3 loop spans 17 amino acids. The V gene's germline CDR1 is TVYSNPD and CDR2 GDNSRS (reference sequence). Trimming left V 5 bases short and J 0 bases short, with 25 bases between. Vgamma9/Vdelta2+ and Vdelta2-negative gammadelta T cells were flow-sorted from PBMC for bulk sequencing.

V is TRDV3 and J is TRDJ1; D gene unclear. TCRdb lists no J gene, so it was determined here by aligning the DNA to germline. This receptor was obtained from a pool of human donors (malaria-infected and uninfected, not separated). Sequenced: gamma-delta T cells from blood. Here the CDR3 DNA reads TGTGCCCTTAACCTCCCCCGATCTGCAGCGTACACCGATAAACTCATCTTT. Encoded protein: CALNLPRSAAYTDKLIF.